Shown below are 2 T cell receptor beta chains from a single sample sequenced in a study of vaccination and CD4 T cells after COVID-19. Treatment specified: 10-day PBMC culture with coronavirus spike peptide pools or control peptides (ViraFEST assay). Their antigen targets remain unknown. With the Oncomine TCR Beta short-read assay, DNA from cultured CD4+ T cells was sequenced. Each CDR3 protein gets one entry after TCRdb re-called the PCR reads with MiXCR. The table has 15,000 to 20,000 distinct CDR3 sequences, around 58% seen once. Sequencing used CD4+ T cells from blood, cultured in vitro. The receptors stem from a human donor who had recovered from COVID-19.

This clonotype was found a few times. The J gene is TRBJ1-5, the V gene TRBV2, with unresolved D. Germline loops: CDR1 SNHLY, CDR2 FYNNEI. The germline V and J ends were trimmed by 7 bases and 4 bases, with 8 bases remaining between them. CDR3 length equals 12 residues. DNA of the CDR3: TGTGCCAGCAATAAGGGTAATCAGCCCCAGCATTTT. Amino acids: CASNKGNQPQHF.

Here the CDR3 reads CASSDPGEKLFF. DNA of the CDR3: TGCGCCAGCAGTGACCCCGGCGAAAAACTGTTTTTT. The chain joins TRBV10-1 to TRBJ1-4; D gene unclear. The V gene's germline CDR1 is WNHNN and CDR2 SYGVQD (reference sequence). The CDR3 consists of 12 residues. V lost 3 bases, J lost 8 bases, and 7 bases lay in between.